The 26 T cell receptor beta chains given below trace back to one sample, sequenced in a study of blood T cell repertoires in COVID-19. Profiling relied on immunoSEQ multiplex PCR, and the TCRdb table lists in-frame clones only, not all of them. In the table there are fewer than 50,000 clones, approximately 87% of which are singletons. The sequencing sample was made of peripheral blood. The receptors were sampled from a human donor in a cohort sampled during active COVID-19.

This clone was counted a few times. V gene TRBV9 combines with J gene TRBJ2-7; D may be TRBD2 (6 bases). The CDR3 is made up of 14 amino acids. The germline V gene has CDR1 SGDLS and CDR2 YYNGEE. V lost 1 base and J 7 bases, leaving 15 bases between the germline ends. The CDR3 DNA is TGTGCCAGCAGCGTAAGTGGAGGGGCGGTTGAGCAGTACTTC. Protein sequence: CASSVSGGAVEQYF.

The rearrangement joins TRBV7-2 to TRBJ1-6; TRBD1 aligns across 8 bases. With 5 bases clipped from V and 4 bases from J, the junction kept 4 bases outside the gene matches. CDR3 length equals 15 residues. Germline CDR1 is SGHTA and CDR2 is FQGNSA. This CDR3 reads CASSARTGYNSPLHF. For the CDR3, the DNA is TGTGCCAGCAGCGCGCGGACAGGGTATAATTCACCCCTCCACTTT.

This clone turned up a few times. V gene TRBV19 combines with J gene TRBJ2-3; possible D gene TRBD2, 5 bases. The CDR3 totals 14 residues. The germline CDR1 and CDR2 sequences are LNHDA and SQIVND (reference sequence). Trimming removed 3 bases at V and 5 bases at J, with 12 bases between. The CDR3: CASSISLGGDTQYF. The CDR3 DNA reads as TGTGCCAGTAGTATCTCTCTCGGAGGAGATACGCAGTATTTT.

This clone was found a few times. V is TRBV3-1 (or the pseudogene TRBV3-2) and J is TRBJ1-2; D is ambiguous. Trimming shortened V by 0 bases and J by 9 bases, and 8 bases separated the two germline ends. CDR1 is LGHDT and CDR2 is YNNKEL in the germline V gene (reference sequence). The CDR3 covers 12 residues. The CDR3 DNA is TGTGCCAGCAGCCAAGATCTTGGCCGCTACACCTTC. Residues: CASSQDLGRYTF.

CDR3 sequence: CASSQQGALGSLHF. The CDR3 DNA reads as TGTGCCAGCAGTCAACAGGGGGCGCTTGGGTCCCTCCACTTT. The chain has TRBV6-5 and TRBJ1-6; TRBD1 aligns across 9 bases. Germline-derived CDR1 and CDR2 are MNHEY and SVGAGI. V lost 5 bases, J lost 14 bases, and 10 bases stayed unmatched. The CDR3 totals 14 residues.

This clone is medium-sized in the sample. V and J are TRBV29-1 and TRBJ2-7; tentative D call: TRBD2 (6 bases). Trimming took 0 bases from V and 4 from J, leaving 10 bases between them. Germline values: CDR1 SQVTM, CDR2 ANQGSEA. The CDR3 spans 13 residues. The CDR3 reads CSVEDRELYEQYF. In DNA form, the CDR3 reads TGCAGCGTTGAAGATCGGGAGCTATACGAGCAGTACTTC.

This clone was counted once. The chain has TRBV4-3 and TRBJ2-7, with a tentative D call TRBD2 (6 bases). CDR1 and CDR2 (germline): LGHNA, YSLEER. CDR3 length: 17 amino acids. V dropped 0 bases and J dropped 4 bases, with 19 bases sitting between them. The CDR3 sequence: CASSQDVGGIDGYEQYF. The CDR3 coding sequence is TGCGCCAGCAGCCAAGATGTGGGGGGAATCGACGGATACGAGCAGTACTTC.

The chain is built from TRBV6-2 or TRBV6-3 and TRBJ2-3; no definite D call. V was shortened by 2 bases and J by 2 bases, with 11 bases between the two germline ends. This CDR3 has 15 amino acids. CDR1 is MNHEY, CDR2 SVGEGT, per germline. CDR3: CASSYGRGLTDTQYF. CDR3 nucleotides: TGTGCCAGCAGTTACGGCAGAGGTCTCACAGATACGCAGTATTTT.

The chain recombines TRBV7-2 with TRBJ2-7, with no clear D. The germline V gene encodes CDR1 SGHTA and CDR2 FQGNSA. The CDR3 totals 12 residues. V gave up 3 bases and J gave up 4 bases, with 7 bases separating them. The CDR3 nucleotides are TGTGCCAGCAGCTTTTCCACTTACGAGCAGTACTTC. Its protein is CASSFSTYEQYF. The variable domain in full, with the rest retrieved from reference TRBV7-2 and TRBJ2-7, is GAGVSQSPSNKVTEKGKDVELRCDPISGHTALYWYRQSLGQGLEFLIYFQGNSAPDKSGLPSDRFSAERTGGSVSTLTIQRTQQEDSAVYLCASSFSTYEQYFGPGTRLTVT.

This clone occurred a few times. The rearrangement links TRBV7-9 to TRBJ2-7, with D maybe TRBD1 (6 bases). The CDR3 is 13 amino acids. CDR1 and CDR2 from the germline V gene are SEHNR and FQNEAQ (reference sequence). V was trimmed by 1 base and J by 5 bases, leaving 9 bases between them. The CDR3 region is CASSLGAGDEQYF. Written as DNA, the CDR3 is TGTGCCAGCAGCTTAGGGGCAGGGGACGAGCAGTACTTC.

J is TRBJ1-2 and V is TRBV5-1; 9 bases fit TRBD1. With 2 bases clipped from V and 3 bases from J, the junction kept 2 bases outside the gene matches. In germline, CDR1 is SGHRS, CDR2 YFSETQ. This CDR3 has 14 amino acids. The CDR3 DNA is TGCGCCAGCAGCTTAGGACAGGGGCACTATGGCTACACCTTC. This encodes CASSLGQGHYGYTF.

The chain recombines TRBV6-4 with TRBJ1-6; TRBD1 matches 8 bases. This CDR3 contains 15 residues. V shed 5 bases and J 3 bases; nucleotides not matched to a gene: 3. Germline V gives CDR1 MRHNA, CDR2 SNTAGT. CDR3 amino acids: CASSQGANYNSPLHF. DNA of the CDR3: TGTGCCAGCAGTCAGGGGGCAAACTATAATTCACCCCTCCACTTT.

The chain joins TRBV28 to TRBJ1-2; 10 positions agree with TRBD1. The CDR3 consists of 15 residues. Germline trimming cut 7 bases from V and 7 bases from J; bases unmatched to any gene: 12. Germline V gene sequence: CDR1 MDHEN, CDR2 SYDVKM. The CDR3 DNA is TGTGCCAGCACCCAGCCGACAGGGGGCGTGCCTGGCTACACCTTC. Translating gives CASTQPTGGVPGYTF.

J is TRBJ1-2 and V is TRBV30; tentative D call: TRBD1 (5 bases). This CDR3 region has 13 residues. The V end was cut by 1 base, the J end by 4 bases, with 10 bases between. CDR1 GTSNPN and CDR2 SVGIG come from the germline V gene (reference sequence). The DNA of the CDR3 is TGTGCCTGGAGTGGTGACAGCTTCTATGGCTACACCTTC. Protein: CAWSGDSFYGYTF.

CDR3 coding DNA: TGTGCCAGCAGCTTGACTAGCGGGGGGCCGGGTTTTACCGGGGAGCTGTTTTTT. Its translation: CASSLTSGGPGFTGELFF. The chain joins TRBV11-3 to TRBJ2-2, with 13 bases that match TRBD2. V dropped 3 bases and J dropped 5; count of bases not matched to a gene: 9. Looked up from germline, CDR1 is SGHNT and CDR2 is YENEEA. This CDR3 region has 18 residues.

This clone was counted a single time. The chain has TRBV19 and TRBJ2-3; maybe TRBD2 (6 bases). Germline V lookup: CDR1 LNHDA, CDR2 SQIVND (reference sequence). V lost 2 bases, J lost 2 bases, and 14 bases lay in between. This CDR3 spans 16 amino acids. CDR3 in amino acids: CASSIPGGINTDTQYF. As DNA, the CDR3 is TGTGCCAGTAGTATACCGGGCGGGATTAACACAGATACGCAGTATTTT. Full variable domain (outside the CDR3, taken from reference TRBV19 and TRBJ2-3): DGGITQSPKYLFRKEGQNVTLSCEQNLNHDAMYWYRQDPGQGLRLIYYSQIVNDFQKGDIAEGYSVSREKKESFPLTVTSAQKNPTAFYLCASSIPGGINTDTQYFGPGTRLTVL.

The sample holds one count of this clone. V is TRBV24-1 and J is TRBJ2-7; 8 bases fit TRBD1. CDR3 length: 13 residues. Germline values: CDR1 KGHDR, CDR2 SFDVKD. V trimming: 9 bases; J trimming: 3 bases; junction bases outside the gene matches: 6. CDR3 sequence: CATADRANYEQYF. The CDR3 DNA follows: TGTGCCACCGCGGACAGGGCGAACTACGAGCAGTACTTC.

This clone was counted between two and nine times. V is TRBV3-1 (or the pseudogene TRBV3-2) and J is TRBJ1-5, with 7 positions matching TRBD1. Per germline, CDR1 LGHDT and CDR2 YNNKEL (reference sequence). The junction had 4 bases not matched to a gene; V was cut back by 4 bases and J by 4 bases. This CDR3 has 14 residues. CDR3 sequence: CASSPDRANQPQHF. The DNA for the CDR3 is TGTGCCAGCAGCCCAGACAGGGCTAATCAGCCCCAGCATTTT.

CDR3 loop: CASSQPGQGKETQYF. CDR3 nucleotide sequence: TGCGCCAGCAGCCAACCGGGACAGGGAAAAGAGACCCAGTACTTC. J is TRBJ2-5 and V is TRBV4-3; 9 bases agree with TRBD1. This CDR3 is built from 15 residues. The J segment lost 3 bases and the V segment lost 2 bases, leaving 4 bases of the junction unmatched. The germline CDR1 and CDR2 sequences are LGHNA and YSLEER.

The V and J genes are TRBV11-2 and TRBJ2-3, with TRBD1 identical over 7 bases. The CDR3 is 15 amino acids. Germline assignment: CDR1 SGHAT and CDR2 FQNNGV. The junction had 5 bases not matched to a gene; V was cut back by 1 base and J by 4 bases. CDR3: CASSLGQGRSDTQYF. The CDR3 region has the DNA TGTGCCAGCAGCTTAGGACAGGGTCGGTCAGATACGCAGTATTTT.

The rearrangement joins TRBV15 to TRBJ2-1; the D gene is possibly TRBD2 (5 bases). Deletions cut 0 bases from V and 3 bases from J, with 9 bases between. The germline gives CDR1 LNHNV, CDR2 YYDKDF (reference sequence). This CDR3 region has 15 residues. CDR3 protein: CATSRDRGIYNEQFF. Written as DNA, the CDR3 is TGTGCCACCAGCAGAGATCGGGGTATCTACAATGAGCAGTTCTTC.

The chain has TRBV30 and TRBJ1-2, with unresolved D. V lost 4 bases and J 7 bases, leaving 7 bases between the germline ends. This CDR3 has 10 amino acids. Germline CDR1 and CDR2: GTSNPN and SVGIG (reference sequence). CDR3 residues: CAWKTGGYTF. The CDR3 DNA is TGTGCCTGGAAAACTGGTGGCTACACCTTC.

The CDR3 bases are TGTGCCAGCAGCTTAAAGGGGGCCTCTCGTTACAATGAGCAGTTCTTC. It codes for CASSLKGASRYNEQFF. The chain has TRBV11-2 and TRBJ2-1; 7 positions match TRBD1. The CDR3 length is 16 residues. Germline loops: CDR1 SGHAT, CDR2 FQNNGV. V lost 2 bases and J lost 4; bases outside the gene matches: 8. Full variable domain (remainder filled in from reference TRBV11-2 and TRBJ2-1): EAGVAQSPRYKIIEKRQSVAFWCNPISGHATLYWYQQILGQGPKLLIQFQNNGVVDDSQLPKDRFSAERLKGVDSTLKIQPAKLEDSAVYLCASSLKGASRYNEQFFGPGTRLTVL.

The V and J genes are TRBV28 and TRBJ2-7, with D perhaps matching TRBD1 (5 bases). The germline V gene has CDR1 MDHEN and CDR2 SYDVKM. The CDR3 sequence is 12 residues long. The V gene lost 3 bases and the J gene lost 7 bases, with 10 bases spanning the gap. DNA of the CDR3: TGTGCCAGCAGTTTTGTATCAGGGGAGCAGTACTTC. Translating it yields CASSFVSGEQYF.

The genes are TRBV30 and TRBJ2-4, with TRBD2 identical over 10 bases. The CDR3 sequence is 15 residues long. The V segment lost 7 bases and the J segment 3 bases; nucleotides outside the gene matches: 9. Germline CDR1 and CDR2: GTSNPN and SVGIG (reference sequence). Written as DNA, the CDR3 is TGTGCCTTTAGACCTAGCGGGGGTGGCAAAAACATTCAGTACTTC. This codes for CAFRPSGGGKNIQYF. Combining the CDR3 with reference TRBV30 and TRBJ2-4 gives the whole variable domain SQTIHQWPATLVQPVGSPLSLECTVEGTSNPNLYWYRQAAGRGLQLLFYSVGIGQISSEVPQNLSASRPQDRQFILSSKKLLLSDSGFYLCAFRPSGGGKNIQYFGAGTRLSVL.

This chain connects TRBV27 to TRBJ1-6, with a tentative D call TRBD1 (6 bases). V dropped 0 bases and J dropped 4 bases, with 10 bases sitting between them. Per the germline V gene, CDR1 is MNHEY and CDR2 is SMNVEV (reference sequence). This CDR3 has 16 amino acids. For the CDR3, the DNA is TGTGCCAGCAGTTTATCGGCAGGGGAGTATAATTCACCCCTCCACTTT. This sequence encodes CASSLSAGEYNSPLHF.